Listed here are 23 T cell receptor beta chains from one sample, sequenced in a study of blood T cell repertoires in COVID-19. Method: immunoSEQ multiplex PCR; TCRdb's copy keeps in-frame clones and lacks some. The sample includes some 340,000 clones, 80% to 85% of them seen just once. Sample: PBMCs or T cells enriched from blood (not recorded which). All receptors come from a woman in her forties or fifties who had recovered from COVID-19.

Written as DNA, the CDR3 is TGTGCCAGCAGTTCGACAGACGTTTTCTTCACAGATACGCAGTATTTT. Translation gives CASSSTDVFFTDTQYF. The V call is TRBV6-2 or TRBV6-3, the J call TRBJ2-3, with D possibly TRBD1 on 5 matching bases. The CDR3 has 16 amino acids. V lost 4 bases and J 2 bases, leaving 16 bases between the germline ends. Germline V gene lookup returns CDR1 MNHEY and CDR2 SVGEGT.

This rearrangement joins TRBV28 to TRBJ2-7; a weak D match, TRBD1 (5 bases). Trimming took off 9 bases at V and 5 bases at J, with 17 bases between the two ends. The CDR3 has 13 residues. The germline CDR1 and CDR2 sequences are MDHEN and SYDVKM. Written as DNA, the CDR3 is TGTGCCAGGGTCGTCCAGGAAGGGGACGAGCAGTACTTC. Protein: CARVVQEGDEQYF.

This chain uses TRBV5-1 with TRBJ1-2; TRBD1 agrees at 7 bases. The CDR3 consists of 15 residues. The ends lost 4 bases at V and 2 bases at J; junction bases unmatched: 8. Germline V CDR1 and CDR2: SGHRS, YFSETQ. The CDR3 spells CASSLADRENYGYTF. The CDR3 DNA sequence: TGCGCCAGCAGCCTCGCCGACAGGGAGAACTATGGCTACACCTTC.

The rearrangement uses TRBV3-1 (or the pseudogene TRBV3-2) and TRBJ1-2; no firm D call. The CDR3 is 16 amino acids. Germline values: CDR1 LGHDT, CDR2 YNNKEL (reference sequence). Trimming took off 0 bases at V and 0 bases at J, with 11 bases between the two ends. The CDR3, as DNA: TGTGCCAGCAGCCAAGAGGCATACAGAGCTAACTATGGCTACACCTTC. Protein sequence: CASSQEAYRANYGYTF.

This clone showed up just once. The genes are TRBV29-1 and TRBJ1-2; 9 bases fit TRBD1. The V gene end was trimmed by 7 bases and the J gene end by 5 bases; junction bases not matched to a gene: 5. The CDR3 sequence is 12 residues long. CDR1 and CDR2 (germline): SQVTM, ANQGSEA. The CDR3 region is CSGETGGYGYTF. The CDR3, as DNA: TGCAGCGGTGAGACAGGGGGATATGGCTACACCTTC.

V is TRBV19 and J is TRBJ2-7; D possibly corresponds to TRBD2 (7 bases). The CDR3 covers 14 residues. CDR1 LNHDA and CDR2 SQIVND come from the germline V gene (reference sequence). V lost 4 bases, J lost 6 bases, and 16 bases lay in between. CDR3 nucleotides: TGTGCCAGTAGTAACACAGGGACTACGGGCGAGCAGTACTTC. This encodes CASSNTGTTGEQYF. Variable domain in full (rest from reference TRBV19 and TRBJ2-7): DGGITQSPKYLFRKEGQNVTLSCEQNLNHDAMYWYRQDPGQGLRLIYYSQIVNDFQKGDIAEGYSVSREKKESFPLTVTSAQKNPTAFYLCASSNTGTTGEQYFGPGTRLTVT.

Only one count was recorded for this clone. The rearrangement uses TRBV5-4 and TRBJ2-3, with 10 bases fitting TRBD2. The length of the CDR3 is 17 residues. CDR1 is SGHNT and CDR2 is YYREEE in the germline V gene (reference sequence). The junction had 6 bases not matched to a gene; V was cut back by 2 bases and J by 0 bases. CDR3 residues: CASSFQAGGPSTDTQYF. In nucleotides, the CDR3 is TGTGCCAGCAGCTTTCAAGCGGGAGGGCCGAGCACAGATACGCAGTATTTT.

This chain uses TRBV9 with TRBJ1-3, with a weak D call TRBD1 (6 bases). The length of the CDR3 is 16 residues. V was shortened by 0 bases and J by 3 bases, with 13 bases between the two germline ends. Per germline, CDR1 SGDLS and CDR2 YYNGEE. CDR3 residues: CASSVGGGSYGNTIYF. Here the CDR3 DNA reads TGTGCCAGCAGCGTAGGAGGGGGAAGTTATGGAAACACCATATATTTT.

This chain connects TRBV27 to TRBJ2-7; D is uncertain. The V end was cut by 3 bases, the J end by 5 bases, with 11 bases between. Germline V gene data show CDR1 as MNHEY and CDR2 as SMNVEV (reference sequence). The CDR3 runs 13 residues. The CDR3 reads CASSFAGLDEQYF. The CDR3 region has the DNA TGTGCCAGCAGTTTTGCAGGTCTGGACGAGCAGTACTTC.

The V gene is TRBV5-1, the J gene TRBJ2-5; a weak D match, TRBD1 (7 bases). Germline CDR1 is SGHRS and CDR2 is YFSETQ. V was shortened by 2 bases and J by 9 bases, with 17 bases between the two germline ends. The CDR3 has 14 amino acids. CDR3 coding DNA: TGCGCCAGCAGCTTCGAGACAGGGACTTCTGCCCAGTACTTC. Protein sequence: CASSFETGTSAQYF.

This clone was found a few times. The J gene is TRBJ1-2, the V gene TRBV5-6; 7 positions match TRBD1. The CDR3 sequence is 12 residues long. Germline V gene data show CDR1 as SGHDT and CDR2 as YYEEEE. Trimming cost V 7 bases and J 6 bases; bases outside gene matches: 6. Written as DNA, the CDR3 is TGTGCCAGCGAACTGACAGGGCATGGCTACACCTTC. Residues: CASELTGHGYTF.

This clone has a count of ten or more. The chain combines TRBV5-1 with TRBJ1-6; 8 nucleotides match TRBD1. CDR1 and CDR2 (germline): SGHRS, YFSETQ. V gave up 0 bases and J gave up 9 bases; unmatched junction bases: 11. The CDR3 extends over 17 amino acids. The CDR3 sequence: CASSLDAGGAEASPLHF. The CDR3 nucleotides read TGCGCCAGCAGCTTGGACGCAGGGGGCGCGGAGGCTTCACCCCTCCACTTT.

The CDR3 reads CASSPRQGVETQYF. As DNA, the CDR3 is TGTGCCAGCAGCCCCCGACAGGGCGTGGAGACCCAGTACTTC. J is TRBJ2-5 and V is TRBV14; TRBD1 agrees at 7 bases. This CDR3 comprises 14 residues. Germline V gene sequence: CDR1 SGHDN, CDR2 FVKESK. V lost 4 bases to trimming and J lost 5 bases; unmatched junction nucleotides: 7.

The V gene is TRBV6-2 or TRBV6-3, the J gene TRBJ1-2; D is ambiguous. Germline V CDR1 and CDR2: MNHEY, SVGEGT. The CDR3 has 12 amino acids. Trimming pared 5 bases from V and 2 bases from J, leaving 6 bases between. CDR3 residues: CASSSRNYGYTF. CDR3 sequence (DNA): TGTGCCAGCAGTAGCCGAAACTATGGCTACACCTTC.

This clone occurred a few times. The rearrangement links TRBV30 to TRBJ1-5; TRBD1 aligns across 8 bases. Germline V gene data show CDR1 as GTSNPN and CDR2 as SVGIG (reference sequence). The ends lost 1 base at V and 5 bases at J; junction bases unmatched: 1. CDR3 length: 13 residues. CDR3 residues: CAWSGTGHQPQHF. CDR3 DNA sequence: TGTGCCTGGAGTGGGACAGGGCATCAGCCCCAGCATTTT.

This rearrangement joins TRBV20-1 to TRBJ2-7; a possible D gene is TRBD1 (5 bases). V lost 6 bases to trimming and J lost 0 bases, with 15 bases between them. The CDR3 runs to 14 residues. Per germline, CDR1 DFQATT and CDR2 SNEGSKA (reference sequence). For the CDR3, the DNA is TGCAGTGCGAGTTACAGGTTTAGCTCCTACGAGCAGTACTTC. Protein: CSASYRFSSYEQYF.

The CDR3 spells CASSLSGNLNTEAFF. The CDR3 DNA sequence: TGTGCCAGCAGTCTCAGTGGCAATTTGAACACTGAAGCTTTCTTT. The gene calls are TRBV2 and TRBJ1-1, with D unresolved. CDR1 and CDR2 from the germline V gene are SNHLY and FYNNEI. Trimming cost V 5 bases and J 0 bases, with 13 bases left between them. CDR3 size: 15 residues.

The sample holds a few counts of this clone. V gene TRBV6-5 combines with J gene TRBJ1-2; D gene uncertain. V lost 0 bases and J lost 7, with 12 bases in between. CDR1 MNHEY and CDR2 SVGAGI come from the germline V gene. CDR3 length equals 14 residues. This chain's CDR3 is CASSYSPIEGGYTF. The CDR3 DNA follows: TGTGCCAGCAGTTACTCACCTATAGAGGGTGGCTACACCTTC.

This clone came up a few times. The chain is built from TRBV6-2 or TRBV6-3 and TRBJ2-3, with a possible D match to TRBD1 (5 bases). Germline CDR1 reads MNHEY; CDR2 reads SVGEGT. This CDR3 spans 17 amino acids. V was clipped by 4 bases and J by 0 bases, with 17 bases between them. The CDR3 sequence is CASSSLTGRASTDTQYF. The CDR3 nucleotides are TGTGCCAGCAGTTCGCTAACAGGACGTGCTAGCACAGATACGCAGTATTTT.

The CDR3 protein is CASSMSGVPSSGNTIYF. CDR3 in DNA: TGTGCCAGTAGTATGAGCGGGGTCCCGAGCTCTGGAAACACCATATATTTT. The rearrangement uses TRBV19 and TRBJ1-3; D uncertain. With 3 bases removed from V and 0 bases from J, the gap between germline ends came to 15 bases. CDR3 length: 17 amino acids. Germline V gene sequence: CDR1 LNHDA, CDR2 SQIVND (reference sequence).

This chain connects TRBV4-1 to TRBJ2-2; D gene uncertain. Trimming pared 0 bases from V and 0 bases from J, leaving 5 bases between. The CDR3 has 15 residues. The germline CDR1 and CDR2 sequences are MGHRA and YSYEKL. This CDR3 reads CASSQDPANTGELFF. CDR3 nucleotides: TGCGCCAGCAGCCAAGATCCCGCGAACACCGGGGAGCTGTTTTTT.

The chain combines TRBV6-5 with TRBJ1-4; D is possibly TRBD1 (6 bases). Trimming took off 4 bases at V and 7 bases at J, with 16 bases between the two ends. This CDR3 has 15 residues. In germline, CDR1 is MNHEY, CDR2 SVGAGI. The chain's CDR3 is CASSSSGGLVEKLFF. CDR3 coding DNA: TGTGCCAGCAGTTCTTCCGGGGGGCTTGTTGAAAAACTGTTTTTT.

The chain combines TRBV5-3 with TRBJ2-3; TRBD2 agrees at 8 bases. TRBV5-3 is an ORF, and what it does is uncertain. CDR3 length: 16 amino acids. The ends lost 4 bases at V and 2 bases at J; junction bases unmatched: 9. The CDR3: CARSRAAGALTDTQYF. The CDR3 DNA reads TGTGCCAGAAGCCGTGCAGCGGGAGCCCTCACAGATACGCAGTATTTT.